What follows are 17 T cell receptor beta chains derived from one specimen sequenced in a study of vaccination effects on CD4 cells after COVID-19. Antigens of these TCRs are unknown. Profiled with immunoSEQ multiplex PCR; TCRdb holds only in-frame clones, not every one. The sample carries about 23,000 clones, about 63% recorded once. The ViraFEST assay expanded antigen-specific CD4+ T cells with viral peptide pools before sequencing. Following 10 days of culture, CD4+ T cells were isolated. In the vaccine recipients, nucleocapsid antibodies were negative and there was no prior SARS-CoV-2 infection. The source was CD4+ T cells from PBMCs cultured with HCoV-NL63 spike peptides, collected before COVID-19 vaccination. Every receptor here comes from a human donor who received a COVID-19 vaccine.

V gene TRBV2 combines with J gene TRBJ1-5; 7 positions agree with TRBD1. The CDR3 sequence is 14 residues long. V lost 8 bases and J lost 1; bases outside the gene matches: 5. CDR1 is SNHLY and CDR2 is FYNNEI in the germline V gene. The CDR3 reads CASQLDRSNQPQHF. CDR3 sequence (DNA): TGTGCCAGCCAACTGGACAGGAGCAATCAGCCCCAGCATTTT.

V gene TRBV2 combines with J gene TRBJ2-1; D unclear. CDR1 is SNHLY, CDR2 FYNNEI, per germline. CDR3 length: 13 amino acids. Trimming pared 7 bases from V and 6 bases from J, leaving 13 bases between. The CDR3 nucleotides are TGTGCCAGCATTCTCCGGGCTCCCAATGAGCAGTTCTTC. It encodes CASILRAPNEQFF. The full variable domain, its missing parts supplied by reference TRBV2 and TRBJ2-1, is EPEVTQTPSHQVTQMGQEVILRCVPISNHLYFYWYRQILGQKVEFLVSFYNNEISEKSEIFDDQFSVERPDGSNFTLKIRSTKLEDSAMYFCASILRAPNEQFFGPGTRLTVL.

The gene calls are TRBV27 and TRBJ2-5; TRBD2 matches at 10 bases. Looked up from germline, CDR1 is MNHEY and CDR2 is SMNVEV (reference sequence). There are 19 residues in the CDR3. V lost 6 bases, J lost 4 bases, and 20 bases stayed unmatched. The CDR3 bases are TGTGCCAGCAGAAGGCGGCGCGCTAGCGGGGGCCCTGAAGCAGAGACCCAGTACTTC. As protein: CASRRRRASGGPEAETQYF.

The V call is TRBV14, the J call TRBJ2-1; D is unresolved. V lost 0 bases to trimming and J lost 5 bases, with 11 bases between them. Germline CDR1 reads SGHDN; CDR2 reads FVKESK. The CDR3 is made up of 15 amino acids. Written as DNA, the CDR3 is TGTGCCAGCAGCCAAGATCTAGGCTCTAACAATGAGCAGTTCTTC. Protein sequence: CASSQDLGSNNEQFF.

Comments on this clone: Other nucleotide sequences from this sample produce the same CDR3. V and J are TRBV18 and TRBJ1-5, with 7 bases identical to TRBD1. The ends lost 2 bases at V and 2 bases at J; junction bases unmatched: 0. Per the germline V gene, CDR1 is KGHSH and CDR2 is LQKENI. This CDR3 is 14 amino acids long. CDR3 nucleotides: TGTGCCAGCTCACCAGGGACAGGCAATCAGCCCCAGCATTTT. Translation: CASSPGTGNQPQHF. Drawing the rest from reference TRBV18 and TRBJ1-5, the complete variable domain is NAGVMQNPRHLVRRRGQEARLRCSPMKGHSHVYWYRQLPEEGLKFMVYLQKENIIDESGMPKERFSAEFPKEGPSILRIQQVVRGDSAAYFCASSPGTGNQPQHFGDGTRLSIL.

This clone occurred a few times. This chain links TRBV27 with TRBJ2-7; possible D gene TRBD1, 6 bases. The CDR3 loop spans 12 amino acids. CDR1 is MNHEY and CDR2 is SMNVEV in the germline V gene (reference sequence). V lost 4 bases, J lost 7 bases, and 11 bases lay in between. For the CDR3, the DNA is TGTGCCAGCAGTTCGCAGGGGACGGAGCAGTACTTC. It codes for CASSSQGTEQYF.

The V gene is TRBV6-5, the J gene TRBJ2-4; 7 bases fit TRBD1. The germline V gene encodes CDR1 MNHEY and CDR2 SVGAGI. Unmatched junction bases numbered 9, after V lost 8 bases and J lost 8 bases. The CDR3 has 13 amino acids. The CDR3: CASGETGSDIQYF. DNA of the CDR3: TGTGCCAGCGGGGAGACAGGGTCGGACATTCAGTACTTC.

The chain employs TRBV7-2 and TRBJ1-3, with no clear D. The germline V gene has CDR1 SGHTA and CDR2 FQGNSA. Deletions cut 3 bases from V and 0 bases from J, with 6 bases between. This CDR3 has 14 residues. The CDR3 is CASSLQVSGNTIYF. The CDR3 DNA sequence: TGTGCCAGCAGCTTGCAGGTCTCTGGAAACACCATATATTTT. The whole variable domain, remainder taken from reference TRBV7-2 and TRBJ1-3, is GAGVSQSPSNKVTEKGKDVELRCDPISGHTALYWYRQSLGQGLEFLIYFQGNSAPDKSGLPSDRFSAERTGGSVSTLTIQRTQQEDSAVYLCASSLQVSGNTIYFGEGSWLTVV.

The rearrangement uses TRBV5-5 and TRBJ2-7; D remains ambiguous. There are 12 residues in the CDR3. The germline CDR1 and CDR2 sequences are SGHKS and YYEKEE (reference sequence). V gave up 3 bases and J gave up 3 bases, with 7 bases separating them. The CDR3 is CASSYGRYEQYF. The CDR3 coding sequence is TGTGCCAGCAGCTATGGGCGCTACGAGCAGTACTTC.

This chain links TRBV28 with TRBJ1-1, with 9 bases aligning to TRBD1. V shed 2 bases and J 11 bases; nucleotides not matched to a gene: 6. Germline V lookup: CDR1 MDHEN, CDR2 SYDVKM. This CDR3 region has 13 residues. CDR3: CASSLETGGGAFF. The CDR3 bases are TGTGCCAGCAGTTTAGAGACAGGGGGAGGGGCTTTCTTT.

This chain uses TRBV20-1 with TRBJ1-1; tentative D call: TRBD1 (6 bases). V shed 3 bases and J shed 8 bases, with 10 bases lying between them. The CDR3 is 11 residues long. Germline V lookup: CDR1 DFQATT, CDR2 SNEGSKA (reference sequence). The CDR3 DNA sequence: TGCAGTGCTAGGGACAGCCCCGAAGCTTTCTTT. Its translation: CSARDSPEAFF.

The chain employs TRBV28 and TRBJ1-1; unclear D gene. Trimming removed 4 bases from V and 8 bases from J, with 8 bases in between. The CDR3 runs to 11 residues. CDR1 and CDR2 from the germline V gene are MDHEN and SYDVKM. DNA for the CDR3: TGTGCCAGCAGTTCCCCCAGGGAAGCTTTCTTT. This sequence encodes CASSSPREAFF.

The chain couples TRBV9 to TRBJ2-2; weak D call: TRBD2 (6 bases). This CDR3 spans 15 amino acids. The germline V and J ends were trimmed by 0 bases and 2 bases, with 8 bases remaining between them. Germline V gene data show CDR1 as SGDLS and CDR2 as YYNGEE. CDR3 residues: CASSVAGVNTGELFF. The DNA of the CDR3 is TGTGCCAGCAGCGTAGCGGGGGTAAACACCGGGGAGCTGTTTTTT.

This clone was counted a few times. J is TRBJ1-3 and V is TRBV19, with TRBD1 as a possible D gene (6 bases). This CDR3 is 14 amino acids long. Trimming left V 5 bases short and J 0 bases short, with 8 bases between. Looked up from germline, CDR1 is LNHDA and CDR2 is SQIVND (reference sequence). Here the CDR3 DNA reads TGTGCCAGTAGTCGGACAGCCTCTGGAAACACCATATATTTT. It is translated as CASSRTASGNTIYF.

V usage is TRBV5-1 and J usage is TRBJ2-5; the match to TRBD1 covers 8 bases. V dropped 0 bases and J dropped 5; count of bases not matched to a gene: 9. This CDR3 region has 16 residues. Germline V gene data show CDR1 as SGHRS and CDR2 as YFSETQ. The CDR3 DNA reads TGCGCCAGCAGCTTGGCGAGTCAGGGGGCTAGGGAGACCCAGTACTTC. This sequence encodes CASSLASQGARETQYF. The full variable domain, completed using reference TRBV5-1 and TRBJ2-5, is KAGVTQTPRYLIKTRGQQVTLSCSPISGHRSVSWYQQTPGQGLQFLFEYFSETQRNKGNFPGRFSGRQFSNSRSEMNVSTLELGDSALYLCASSLASQGARETQYFGPGTRLLVL.

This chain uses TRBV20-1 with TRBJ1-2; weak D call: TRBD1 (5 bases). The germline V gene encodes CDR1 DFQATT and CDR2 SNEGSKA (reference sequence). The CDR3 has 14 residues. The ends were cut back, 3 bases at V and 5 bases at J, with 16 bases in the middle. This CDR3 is CSASEQGLGYGYTF. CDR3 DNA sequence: TGCAGTGCTAGTGAGCAGGGCCTCGGGTATGGCTACACCTTC.

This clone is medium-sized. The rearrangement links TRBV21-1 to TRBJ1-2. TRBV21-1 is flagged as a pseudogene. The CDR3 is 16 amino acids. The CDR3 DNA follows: TGTGCCAGCAGCAAAAAGAGGGGGGTGCGCTACTATGGCTACACCTTC. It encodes CASSKKRGVRYYGYTF.